This entry lists 24 T cell receptor beta chains sequenced from one sample in a study of T cell repertoires in cytomegalovirus infection. Each CDR3 protein gets one entry after TCRdb re-called the reads with MiXCR. In the table there are 150,000 or so distinct CDR3 sequences, approximately 30% of which are singletons. These receptors are not linked to any known antigen. Sequences were derived from CD8+ T cells from cultured PBMCs, sampled from culture after CMV antigen stimulation. The source is a human donor in good health (CMV status not recorded). Some clones in this sample may be carry-over from other donors' samples.

This clonotype was found many times. This rearrangement joins TRBV7-9 to TRBJ2-7; TRBD1 is a possible D gene (6 bases). V was clipped by 5 bases and J by 7 bases, with 12 bases between them. The CDR3 has 12 residues. CDR1 SEHNR and CDR2 FQNEAQ come from the germline V gene (reference sequence). CDR3 in amino acids: CASSPGAAEQYF. Here the CDR3 DNA reads TGTGCCAGCAGCCCAGGGGCAGCAGAGCAGTACTTC.

As concerns this clonotype: One base away lies a much larger clone, so this may be a sequencing read error. The rearrangement links TRBV20-1 to TRBJ2-1; D is possibly TRBD2 (5 bases). Germline lookup yields CDR1 DFQATT and CDR2 SNEGSKA (reference sequence). This CDR3 has 13 amino acids. The CDR3 loop is CSAQRLIYKEQFF. The CDR3 nucleotides are TGCAGTGCCCAGAGACTAATCTACAAAGAGCAGTTCTTC.

This CDR3 is CASSSRRTWGETQYF. The CDR3, as DNA: TGTGCCAGCAGTTCCCGACGGACATGGGGAGAGACCCAGTACTTC. This rearrangement joins TRBV28 to TRBJ2-5; TRBD1 might be the D (5 bases). Germline lookup yields CDR1 MDHEN and CDR2 SYDVKM. V was shortened by 4 bases and J by 4 bases, with 16 bases between the two germline ends. This CDR3 is 15 amino acids long.

The chain links TRBV9 to TRBJ1-2, with TRBD1 matching over 7 bases. The CDR3 contains 13 residues. Germline CDR1 is SGDLS and CDR2 is YYNGEE. Unmatched junction bases numbered 1, after V lost 3 bases and J lost 2 bases. The CDR3 DNA reads as TGTGCCAGCAGCGGGGACAGAAACTATGGCTACACCTTC. Its protein product is CASSGDRNYGYTF.

Here the CDR3 DNA reads TGTGCCAGCTTACCTCAGGGGGCCTATAATTCACCCCTCCACTTT. Translation gives CASLPQGAYNSPLHF. The V call is TRBV27, the J call TRBJ1-6, with 7 positions matching TRBD1. V was clipped by 8 bases and J by 2 bases; unmatched bases: 6. The CDR3 is 15 amino acids. CDR1 and CDR2 (germline): MNHEY, SMNVEV (reference sequence).

In its sample, this clonotype was seen a few times. The chain is built from TRBV7-9 and TRBJ1-3; the match to TRBD1 covers 7 bases. This CDR3 has 20 residues. V was pared by 6 bases and J by 0 bases, with 20 bases of the junction left unmatched. CDR1 and CDR2 from the germline V gene are SEHNR and FQNEAQ (reference sequence). The CDR3 region has the DNA TGTGCCAGCAGAAACCTCCGACAGGGCGCGCCGGATAGCTCTGGAAACACCATATATTTT. Translating it yields CASRNLRQGAPDSSGNTIYF. Filled out from reference TRBV7-9 and TRBJ1-3, the complete variable domain reads DTGVSQNPRHKITKRGQNVTFRCDPISEHNRLYWYRQTLGQGPEFLTYFQNEAQLEKSRLLSDRFSAERPKGSFSTLEIQRTEQGDSAMYLCASRNLRQGAPDSSGNTIYFGEGSWLTVV.

The CDR3 nucleotides read TGTGCCAGCAGCAACCAGGGGGCGGGAGAGACCCAGTACTTC. It codes for CASSNQGAGETQYF. This rearrangement joins TRBV28 to TRBJ2-5; 8 bases line up with TRBD1. This CDR3 spans 14 amino acids. The V segment lost 6 bases and the J segment 4 bases; nucleotides outside the gene matches: 7. CDR1 and CDR2 from the germline V gene are MDHEN and SYDVKM.

The gene calls are TRBV28 and TRBJ2-1; D perhaps matches TRBD2 (5 bases). CDR3 length equals 17 residues. V lost 3 bases and J lost 0, with 15 bases in between. Per the germline V gene, CDR1 is MDHEN and CDR2 is SYDVKM. The CDR3 loop is CASSLTGSGLSYNEQFF. The CDR3 nucleotides are TGTGCCAGCAGTTTGACTGGGTCTGGACTCTCCTACAATGAGCAGTTCTTC.

This clonotype was picked up many times. This chain links TRBV10-3 with TRBJ2-1; D uncertain. The V gene's germline CDR1 is ENHRY and CDR2 SYGVKD. V shed 4 bases and J shed 8 bases, with 6 bases lying between them. CDR3 length: 11 amino acids. CDR3 in DNA: TGTGCCATCAGTGTTGGTGATGAGCAGTTCTTC. Its translation: CAISVGDEQFF.

This clonotype was seen more than once but under ten times. The V gene is TRBV20-1, the J gene TRBJ2-7; 9 nucleotides line up with TRBD2. V shed 4 bases, J shed 2 bases, and the junction held 12 bases outside the gene matches. Germline assignment: CDR1 DFQATT and CDR2 SNEGSKA (reference sequence). The CDR3 contains 16 residues. The CDR3 loop reads CSATLPGLAGTYEQYF. Here the CDR3 DNA reads TGCAGTGCTACTCTCCCGGGACTAGCAGGCACCTACGAGCAGTACTTC.

The sample holds a few counts of this clonotype. This chain connects TRBV10-3 to TRBJ2-6; no reliable D call. Germline V gives CDR1 ENHRY, CDR2 SYGVKD. The V end lost 6 bases, the J end lost 0 bases, and 9 bases lay between the germline ends. CDR3 length equals 15 residues. The chain's CDR3 is CAIRTDYSGANVLTF. The CDR3 DNA follows: TGTGCCATCAGGACGGATTACTCTGGGGCCAACGTCCTGACTTTC.

This clonotype has a handful of counts. The chain links TRBV27 to TRBJ1-1; D unresolved. The CDR3 covers 13 residues. Germline assignment: CDR1 MNHEY and CDR2 SMNVEV (reference sequence). V gave up 3 bases and J gave up 5 bases, with 10 bases separating them. The CDR3 here is CASSLYLGTEAFF. The CDR3 DNA follows: TGTGCCAGCAGTTTGTACTTGGGGACTGAAGCTTTCTTT.

This clonotype was seen a handful of times. The chain carries TRBV7-9 and TRBJ2-5, with D perhaps matching TRBD1 (6 bases). Looked up from germline, CDR1 is SEHNR and CDR2 is FQNEAQ (reference sequence). The CDR3 is 16 residues long. Trimming pared 3 bases from V and 4 bases from J, leaving 18 bases between. For the CDR3, the DNA is TGTGCCAGCAGCTTCCTAGTGGGCAGGGGTTCAGAGACCCAGTACTTC. It encodes CASSFLVGRGSETQYF.

This clonotype was recorded many times. Germline is not matched at one junction end, which may reflect a read error. The chain combines TRBV7-8 with TRBJ1-2; the D gene is possibly TRBD1 (6 bases). From germline, CDR1 is SGHVS and CDR2 FQNEAQ. CDR3 length: 15 residues. In DNA form, the CDR3 reads TGTGCCAGCAGCCTAGCGGGGGCCGGTGACTATGGCTACACCTTC. Its translation: CASSLAGAGDYGYTF. Looking up the rest from reference TRBV7-8 and TRBJ1-2 gives the full variable domain: GAGVSQSPRYKVAKRGQDVALRCDPISGHVSLFWYQQALGQGPEFLTYFQNEAQLDKSGLPSDRFFAERPEGSVSTLKIQRTQQEDSAVYLCASSLAGAGDYGYTFGSGTRLTVV.

The chain couples TRBV5-5 to TRBJ1-1; D unclear. Germline CDR1 is SGHKS and CDR2 is YYEKEE (reference sequence). Trimming cost V 0 bases and J 4 bases, with 13 bases left between them. This CDR3 spans 15 amino acids. The CDR3 DNA reads as TGTGCCAGCAGCTTGGCCGGTAAGGTGCCCACTGAAGCTTTCTTT. Translated: CASSLAGKVPTEAFF.

The V call is TRBV20-1, the J call TRBJ2-1; TRBD1 matches at 8 bases. The V gene end was trimmed by 6 bases and the J gene end by 8 bases; junction bases not matched to a gene: 9. The germline V gene has CDR1 DFQATT and CDR2 SNEGSKA (reference sequence). The CDR3 is 13 residues long. CDR3 sequence reads: CSATLQGVDEQFF. CDR3 bases: TGCAGTGCCACCTTACAGGGGGTCGATGAGCAGTTCTTC.

This chain joins TRBV10-3 and TRBJ2-7; 9 bases are shared with TRBD1. Germline CDR1 reads ENHRY; CDR2 reads SYGVKD. This CDR3 comprises 14 residues. Trimming took 6 bases from V and 5 from J; bases not matched to a gene: 8. Here the CDR3 reads CAIRKTGGWNEQYF. CDR3 sequence (DNA): TGTGCCATCAGAAAGACAGGGGGTTGGAACGAGCAGTACTTC.

This chain uses TRBV7-2 with TRBJ2-7; 11 bases are a match to TRBD1. The CDR3 runs to 17 residues. Per germline, CDR1 SGHTA and CDR2 FQGNSA. V trimming: 3 bases; J trimming: 3 bases; junction bases outside the gene matches: 10. The CDR3 DNA follows: TGTGCCAGCAGCTTGTGGCCGTTGGACAGGGGGCACTACGAGCAGTACTTC. It yields the protein CASSLWPLDRGHYEQYF.

This clonotype has a count of ten or more. The rearrangement joins TRBV28 to TRBJ2-2, with TRBD1 matching 7 bases. This CDR3 region has 16 residues. CDR1 and CDR2 from the germline V gene are MDHEN and SYDVKM. After removal of 3 bases from V and 5 bases from J, the junction contained 9 bases not matched to a gene. The CDR3 nucleotides are TGTGCCAGCAGTTTTTTAGAGGGGGCAGGGACCGGGGAGCTGTTTTTT. It translates to CASSFLEGAGTGELFF. The full variable domain, with the rest looked up from reference TRBV28 and TRBJ2-2, is DVKVTQSSRYLVKRTGEKVFLECVQDMDHENMFWYRQDPGLGLRLIYFSYDVKMKEKGDIPEGYSVSREKKERFSLILESASTNQTSMYLCASSFLEGAGTGELFFGEGSRLTVL.

This clonotype was observed once. One base away lies a much larger clone, so this may be a sequencing read error. The CDR3 region is CASCMTSFDEQFF. The CDR3 nucleotides read TGTGCCAGCTGTATGACTAGCTTCGATGAGCAGTTCTTC. This chain connects TRBV6-2 or TRBV6-3 to TRBJ2-1; 7 bases map to TRBD2. The CDR3 has 13 residues. V lost 8 bases to trimming and J lost 8 bases; unmatched junction nucleotides: 9. Germline CDR1 is MNHEY and CDR2 is SVGEGT.

The genes are TRBV24-1 and TRBJ1-2, with TRBD1 matching 11 bases. The CDR3 length is 13 residues. V shed 5 bases, J shed 10 bases, and the junction held 5 bases outside the gene matches. Germline-derived CDR1 and CDR2 are KGHDR and SFDVKD. Here the CDR3 reads CATSAGTGGNYTF. In DNA form, the CDR3 reads TGTGCCACCAGTGCCGGGACAGGGGGAAACTACACCTTC.

This clonotype was picked up many times. V gene TRBV2 combines with J gene TRBJ2-5; D ambiguous. This CDR3 comprises 12 residues. V was shortened by 6 bases and J by 7 bases, with 12 bases between the two germline ends. Germline V lookup: CDR1 SNHLY, CDR2 FYNNEI. CDR3 sequence reads: CASRTAHWTQYF. CDR3 nucleotide sequence: TGTGCCAGCAGGACGGCTCACTGGACCCAGTACTTC.

This clonotype showed up just a few times. The chain is built from TRBV7-6 and TRBJ2-1; 10 nucleotides align to TRBD2. V gave up 5 bases and J gave up 4 bases; unmatched junction bases: 5. Germline CDR1 is SGHVS and CDR2 is FNYEAQ. CDR3 length: 15 amino acids. CDR3 sequence: CASSATSGVYNEQFF. In DNA, the CDR3 is TGTGCCAGCAGCGCAACTAGCGGGGTATACAATGAGCAGTTCTTC.

The V call is TRBV7-8, the J call TRBJ1-2, with D perhaps TRBD1 (5 bases). The CDR3 consists of 12 residues. Looked up from germline, CDR1 is SGHVS and CDR2 is FQNEAQ. V was trimmed by 2 bases and J by 8 bases, leaving 9 bases between them. CDR3 residues: CASSLPGQGYTF. The CDR3 region has the DNA TGTGCCAGCAGCTTACCGGGGCAGGGCTACACCTTC.